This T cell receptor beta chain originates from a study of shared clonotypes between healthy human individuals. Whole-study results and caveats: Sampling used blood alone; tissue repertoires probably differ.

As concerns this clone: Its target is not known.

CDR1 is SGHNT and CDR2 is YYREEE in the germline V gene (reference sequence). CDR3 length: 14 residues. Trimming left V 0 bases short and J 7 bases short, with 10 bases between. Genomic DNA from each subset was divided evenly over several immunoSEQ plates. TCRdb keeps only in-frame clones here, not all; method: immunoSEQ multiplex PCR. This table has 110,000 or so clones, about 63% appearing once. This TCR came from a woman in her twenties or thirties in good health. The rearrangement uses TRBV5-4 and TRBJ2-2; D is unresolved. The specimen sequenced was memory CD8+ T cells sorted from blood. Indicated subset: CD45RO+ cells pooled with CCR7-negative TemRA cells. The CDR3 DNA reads TGTGCCAGCAGCTTGGATCCTGCCGGCGGGGAGCTGTTTTTT. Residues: CASSLDPAGGELFF.